These 18 T cell receptor beta chains were sequenced from one sample in a study of cytotoxic CD8 clonotypes in ibrutinib-treated CLL. Measured with immunoSEQ multiplex PCR; TCRdb has only the in-frame clones, and not every one. The sample lists roughly 250,000 clones, 70% occurring once. Sequences were derived from PBMCs, sampled after 24 months of ibrutinib treatment. These receptors came from a human donor with chronic lymphocytic leukemia.

Only one count was recorded for this clone. The CDR3: CASSVVAGVTGELFF. The CDR3 DNA is TGTGCCAGCAGCGTAGTGGCAGGGGTTACCGGGGAGCTGTTTTTT. V usage is TRBV9 and J usage is TRBJ2-2, with D tentatively TRBD1 (6 bases). Germline values: CDR1 SGDLS, CDR2 YYNGEE. The CDR3 extends over 15 amino acids. V lost 0 bases and J lost 5, with 11 bases in between.

This clone showed up just once. The rearrangement uses TRBV29-1 and TRBJ2-3; D is possibly TRBD2 (6 bases). Germline CDR1 is SQVTM and CDR2 is ANQGSEA. This CDR3 region has 14 residues. Trimming left V 6 bases short and J 0 bases short, with 13 bases between. The CDR3 here is CSVRRGTSTDTQYF. CDR3 nucleotides: TGCAGCGTCAGGAGGGGCACTAGCACAGATACGCAGTATTTT.

The rearrangement uses TRBV7-2 and TRBJ2-3, with TRBD2 identical over 7 bases. CDR1 SGHTA and CDR2 FQGNSA come from the germline V gene. The CDR3 consists of 14 residues. Trimming cost V 4 bases and J 3 bases; bases outside gene matches: 4. The CDR3 sequence: CASSSGLVTDTQYF. CDR3 DNA sequence: TGTGCCAGCAGCTCCGGACTAGTTACAGATACGCAGTATTTT.

The chain uses TRBV28 and TRBJ1-2; 9 positions match TRBD1. Germline loops: CDR1 MDHEN, CDR2 SYDVKM. The CDR3 totals 13 residues. The trim removed 11 bases at V and 6 bases at J, leaving 10 bases unmatched. CDR3 DNA: TGTGCCGGGGGGACAGGGAAAGTAGATGGCTACACCTTC. It encodes CAGGTGKVDGYTF.

The chain employs TRBV9 and TRBJ2-7, with 12 bases fitting TRBD1. CDR1 and CDR2 from the germline V gene are SGDLS and YYNGEE. This CDR3 comprises 15 residues. The V and J ends lost 4 bases and 5 bases, in that order; junction bases with no gene match: 7. In nucleotides, the CDR3 is TGTGCCAGCAGCTTAACCGGGACAGGGGGCGACGAGCAGTACTTC. Its translation: CASSLTGTGGDEQYF.

This rearrangement joins TRBV6-5 to TRBJ2-7, with 9 bases fitting TRBD2. Germline V gene lookup returns CDR1 MNHEY and CDR2 SVGAGI. V lost 6 bases and J lost 6; bases outside the gene matches: 6. This CDR3 is built from 13 residues. The CDR3: CASRDGGRVEQYF. As DNA, the CDR3 is TGTGCCAGCAGGGACGGCGGGAGGGTCGAGCAGTACTTC.

The chain recombines TRBV27 with TRBJ2-1; perhaps TRBD2 as D (6 bases). Looked up from germline, CDR1 is MNHEY and CDR2 is SMNVEV (reference sequence). The CDR3 extends over 14 amino acids. V lost 5 bases and J lost 7, with 15 bases in between. The CDR3 region is CASSLGGVGNEQFF. The CDR3 bases are TGTGCCAGCAGTCTGGGGGGAGTAGGGAATGAGCAGTTCTTC.

This clone was detected only a few times. The chain is built from TRBV10-3 and TRBJ2-7; D is possibly TRBD1 (5 bases). CDR1 and CDR2 (germline): ENHRY, SYGVKD. V was trimmed by 11 bases and J by 0 bases, leaving 11 bases between them. The CDR3 is 12 residues long. CDR3 protein: CAVQGPSYEQYF. CDR3 DNA: TGTGCCGTCCAGGGTCCCTCCTACGAGCAGTACTTC.

This clone has just a few counts. The rearrangement links TRBV27 to TRBJ2-7, with D uncertain. The CDR3 length is 11 residues. V gave up 1 base and J gave up 6 bases, with 4 bases separating them. CDR1 is MNHEY, CDR2 SMNVEV, per germline (reference sequence). This chain's CDR3 is CASSLWGEQYF. As DNA, the CDR3 is TGTGCCAGCAGTTTATGGGGCGAGCAGTACTTC.

The chain carries TRBV28 and TRBJ2-7; the D is unclear. CDR1 and CDR2 (germline): MDHEN, SYDVKM. There are 13 residues in the CDR3. Trimming took off 3 bases at V and 2 bases at J, with 8 bases between the two ends. CDR3 DNA: TGTGCCAGCAGTTTCAGGACCCCCTACGAGCAGTACTTC. Translated: CASSFRTPYEQYF. Full variable domain (missing parts from reference TRBV28 and TRBJ2-7): DVKVTQSSRYLVKRTGEKVFLECVQDMDHENMFWYRQDPGLGLRLIYFSYDVKMKEKGDIPEGYSVSREKKERFSLILESASTNQTSMYLCASSFRTPYEQYFGPGTRLTVT.

This clone was observed a few times. V usage is TRBV18 and J usage is TRBJ2-1, with 12 bases matching TRBD1. This CDR3 spans 16 amino acids. Germline values: CDR1 KGHSH, CDR2 LQKENI. J gave up 6 bases and V 1 base, and 4 bases lay outside the gene matches. The CDR3 sequence: CASSPLRGQGANEQFF. The CDR3 nucleotides read TGTGCCAGCTCACCACTTCGGGGACAGGGGGCCAATGAGCAGTTCTTC.

The V and J genes are TRBV6-5 and TRBJ1-5, with TRBD1 as a possible D gene (6 bases). The CDR3 contains 13 residues. Germline CDR1 MNHEY, CDR2 SVGAGI. Trimming stripped 8 bases from V and 6 bases from J, with 14 bases between. CDR3 in DNA: TGTGCCAGCTTAGGGGGGCTGGGTCAGCCCCAGCATTTT. Amino acid sequence: CASLGGLGQPQHF.

V and J are TRBV14 and TRBJ1-2; 10 nucleotides line up with TRBD1. This CDR3 region has 17 residues. Germline V lookup: CDR1 SGHDN, CDR2 FVKESK. J gave up 7 bases and V 2 bases, and 13 bases lay outside the gene matches. The CDR3 DNA is TGTGCCAGCAGCCAACCCAGTCCCGGGACAGGGGACGGTGGCTACACCTTC. Translating gives CASSQPSPGTGDGGYTF.

The chain employs TRBV30 and TRBJ1-1; a weak D match, TRBD1 (5 bases). V lost 4 bases to trimming and J lost 11 bases, with 17 bases between them. In germline, CDR1 is GTSNPN, CDR2 SVGIG (reference sequence). This CDR3 contains 12 residues. CDR3 in DNA: TGTGCCTGGACGCCGGGACCGGGTTCCGCTTTCTTT. It translates to CAWTPGPGSAFF.

The rearrangement joins TRBV7-3 to TRBJ2-2; 12 positions match TRBD2. This CDR3 has 15 amino acids. Germline lookup yields CDR1 SGHTA and CDR2 FQGTGA. With 2 bases clipped from V and 5 bases from J, the junction kept 0 bases outside the gene matches. DNA for the CDR3: TGTGCCAGCAGCTTAGGGACTAGCGGGACCGGGGAGCTGTTTTTT. It yields the protein CASSLGTSGTGELFF.

A few counts support this clone. The rearrangement links TRBV28 to TRBJ1-2; 7 nucleotides match TRBD1. This CDR3 has 14 amino acids. The germline V gene has CDR1 MDHEN and CDR2 SYDVKM. J was trimmed by 4 bases and V by 6 bases; bases with no gene match: 8. The CDR3 protein is CASRNPGQLYGYTF. CDR3 nucleotides: TGTGCCAGCAGAAATCCGGGACAGCTCTATGGCTACACCTTC.

V and J are TRBV10-3 and TRBJ2-7; D call uncertain. V gave up 6 bases and J gave up 0 bases, with 12 bases separating them. The germline V gene encodes CDR1 ENHRY and CDR2 SYGVKD. This CDR3 is built from 14 residues. The CDR3, as DNA: TGTGCCATCAGCGGTGACACGAGCTCCTACGAGCAGTACTTC. Encoded protein: CAISGDTSSYEQYF.

The chain employs TRBV6-5 and TRBJ1-4; 7 nucleotides agree with TRBD1. V lost 4 bases and J lost 8; bases outside the gene matches: 4. The germline V gene encodes CDR1 MNHEY and CDR2 SVGAGI. This CDR3 is built from 13 residues. CDR3: CASSSTTGEKLFF. The CDR3 DNA sequence: TGTGCCAGCAGTTCCACGACAGGGGAAAAACTGTTTTTT.